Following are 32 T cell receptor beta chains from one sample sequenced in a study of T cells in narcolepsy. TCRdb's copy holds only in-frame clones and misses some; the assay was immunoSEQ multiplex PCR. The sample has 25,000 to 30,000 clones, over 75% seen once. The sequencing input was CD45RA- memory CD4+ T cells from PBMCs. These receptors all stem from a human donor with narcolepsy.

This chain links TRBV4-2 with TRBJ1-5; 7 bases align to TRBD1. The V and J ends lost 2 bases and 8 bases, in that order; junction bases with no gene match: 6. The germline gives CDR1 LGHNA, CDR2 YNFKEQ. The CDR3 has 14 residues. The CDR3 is CASSQFGQGEPQHF. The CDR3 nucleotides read TGTGCCAGCAGCCAATTCGGGCAGGGGGAGCCCCAGCATTTT.

The CDR3 coding sequence is TGTGCCAGCATGCAGGGCCACGAGCAGTACTTC. Translated: CASMQGHEQYF. The chain recombines TRBV2 with TRBJ2-7; tentatively, D is TRBD1 (5 bases). Trimming removed 7 bases from V and 5 bases from J, with 9 bases in between. From germline, CDR1 is SNHLY and CDR2 FYNNEI. The CDR3 extends over 11 amino acids.

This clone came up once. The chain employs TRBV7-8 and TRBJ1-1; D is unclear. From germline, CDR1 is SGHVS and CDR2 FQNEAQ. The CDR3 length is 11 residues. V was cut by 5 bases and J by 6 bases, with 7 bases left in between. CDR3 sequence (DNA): TGTGCCAGCAGCCGCGAGGCTGAAGCTTTCTTT. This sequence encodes CASSREAEAFF.

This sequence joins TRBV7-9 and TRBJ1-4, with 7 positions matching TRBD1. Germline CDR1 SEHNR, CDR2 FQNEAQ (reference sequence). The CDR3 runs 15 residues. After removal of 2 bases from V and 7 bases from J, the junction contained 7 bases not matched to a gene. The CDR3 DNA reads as TGTGCCAGCAGCTTAAACGCAGGGGGTAGTGAAAAACTGTTTTTT. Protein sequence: CASSLNAGGSEKLFF.

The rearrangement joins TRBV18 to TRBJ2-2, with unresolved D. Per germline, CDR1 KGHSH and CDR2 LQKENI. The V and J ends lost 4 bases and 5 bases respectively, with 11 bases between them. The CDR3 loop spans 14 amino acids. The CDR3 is CASSREDGTGELFF. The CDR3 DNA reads TGTGCCAGCTCACGAGAGGACGGAACCGGGGAGCTGTTTTTT.

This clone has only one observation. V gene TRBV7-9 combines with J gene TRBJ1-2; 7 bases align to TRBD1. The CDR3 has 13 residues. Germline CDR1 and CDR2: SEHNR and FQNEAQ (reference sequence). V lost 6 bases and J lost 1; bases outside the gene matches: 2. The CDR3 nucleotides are TGTGCCAGCAGTTCAGGGGGTAACTATGGCTACACCTTC. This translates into CASSSGGNYGYTF.

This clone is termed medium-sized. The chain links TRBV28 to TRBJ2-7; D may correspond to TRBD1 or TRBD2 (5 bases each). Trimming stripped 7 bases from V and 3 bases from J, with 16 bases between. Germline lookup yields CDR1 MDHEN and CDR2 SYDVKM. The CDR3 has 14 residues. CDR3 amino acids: CASIERGRHYEQYF. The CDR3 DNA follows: TGTGCCAGCATCGAGAGGGGCAGGCACTACGAGCAGTACTTC.

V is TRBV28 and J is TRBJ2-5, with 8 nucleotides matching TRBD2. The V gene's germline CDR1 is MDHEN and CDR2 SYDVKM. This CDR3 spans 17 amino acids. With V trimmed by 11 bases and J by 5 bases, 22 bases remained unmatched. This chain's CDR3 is CAVSGASGGLRGETQYF. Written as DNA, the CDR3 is TGTGCCGTCTCAGGAGCGAGCGGGGGCCTCCGGGGGGAGACCCAGTACTTC.

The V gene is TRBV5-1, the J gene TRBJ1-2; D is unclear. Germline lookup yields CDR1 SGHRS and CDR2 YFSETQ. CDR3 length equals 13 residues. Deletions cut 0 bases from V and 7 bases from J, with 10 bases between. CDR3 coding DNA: TGCGCCAGCAGCTTGGACGAGGGTACTGGCTACACCTTC. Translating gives CASSLDEGTGYTF.

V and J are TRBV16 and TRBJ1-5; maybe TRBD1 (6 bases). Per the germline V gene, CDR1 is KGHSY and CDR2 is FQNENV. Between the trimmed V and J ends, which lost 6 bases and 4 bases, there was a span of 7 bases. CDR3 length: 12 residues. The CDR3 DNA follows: TGTGCCAGCAGGCAGGGGAATCAGCCCCAGCATTTT. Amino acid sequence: CASRQGNQPQHF.

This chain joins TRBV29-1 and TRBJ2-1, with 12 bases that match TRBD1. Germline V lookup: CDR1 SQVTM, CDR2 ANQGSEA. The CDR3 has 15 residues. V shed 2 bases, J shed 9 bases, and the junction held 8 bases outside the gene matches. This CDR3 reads CSVERRDRGPVEQFF. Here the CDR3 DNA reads TGCAGCGTTGAACGAAGGGACAGGGGGCCTGTTGAGCAGTTCTTC.

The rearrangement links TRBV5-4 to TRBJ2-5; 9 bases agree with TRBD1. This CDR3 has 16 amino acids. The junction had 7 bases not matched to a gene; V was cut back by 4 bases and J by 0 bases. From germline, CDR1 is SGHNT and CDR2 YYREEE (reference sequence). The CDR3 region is CASSSRTGVYQETQYF. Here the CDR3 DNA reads TGTGCCAGCAGCAGTCGGACAGGGGTATACCAAGAGACCCAGTACTTC.

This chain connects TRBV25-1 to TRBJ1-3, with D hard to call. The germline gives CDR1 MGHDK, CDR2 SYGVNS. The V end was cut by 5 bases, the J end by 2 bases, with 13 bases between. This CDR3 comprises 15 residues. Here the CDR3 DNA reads TGTGCCAGCAGTCCGGACGCGGGTACTGGAAACACCATATATTTT. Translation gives CASSPDAGTGNTIYF.

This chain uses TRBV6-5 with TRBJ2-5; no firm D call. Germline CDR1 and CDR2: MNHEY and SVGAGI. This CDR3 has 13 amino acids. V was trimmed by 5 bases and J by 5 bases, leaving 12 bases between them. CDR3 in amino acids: CASSPGSGETQYF. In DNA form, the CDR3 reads TGTGCCAGCAGTCCCGGGTCCGGGGAGACCCAGTACTTC.

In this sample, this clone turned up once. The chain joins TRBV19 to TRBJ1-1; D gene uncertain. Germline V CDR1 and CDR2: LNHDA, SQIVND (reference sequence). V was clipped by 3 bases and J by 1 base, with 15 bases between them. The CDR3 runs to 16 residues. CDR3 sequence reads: CASSIGGFRENTEAFF. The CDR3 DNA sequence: TGTGCCAGTAGTATTGGTGGGTTTCGAGAGAACACTGAAGCTTTCTTT.

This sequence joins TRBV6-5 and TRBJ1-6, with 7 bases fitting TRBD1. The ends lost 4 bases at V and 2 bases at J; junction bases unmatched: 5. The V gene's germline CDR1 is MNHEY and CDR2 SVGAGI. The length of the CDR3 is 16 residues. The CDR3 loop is CASSWGGGAYNSPLHF. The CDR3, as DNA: TGTGCCAGCAGTTGGGGAGGGGGCGCCTATAATTCACCCCTCCACTTT.

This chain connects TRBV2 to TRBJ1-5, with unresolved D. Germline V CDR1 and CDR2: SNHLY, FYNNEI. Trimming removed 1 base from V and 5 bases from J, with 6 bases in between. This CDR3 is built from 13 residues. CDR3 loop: CASSEVGDQPQHF. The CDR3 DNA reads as TGTGCCAGCAGTGAAGTTGGAGATCAGCCCCAGCATTTT.

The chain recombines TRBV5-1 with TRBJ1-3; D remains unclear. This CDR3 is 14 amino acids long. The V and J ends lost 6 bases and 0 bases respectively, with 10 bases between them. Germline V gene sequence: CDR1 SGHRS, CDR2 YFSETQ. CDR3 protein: CASTGLGSGNTIYF. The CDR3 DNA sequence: TGCGCCAGCACCGGCCTGGGCTCTGGAAACACCATATATTTT.

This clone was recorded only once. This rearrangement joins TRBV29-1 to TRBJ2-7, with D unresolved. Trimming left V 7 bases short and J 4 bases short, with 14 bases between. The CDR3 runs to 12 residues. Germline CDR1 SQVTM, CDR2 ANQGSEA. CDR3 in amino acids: CSAGRAAYEQYF. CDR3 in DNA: TGCAGCGCAGGACGAGCAGCTTACGAGCAGTACTTC.

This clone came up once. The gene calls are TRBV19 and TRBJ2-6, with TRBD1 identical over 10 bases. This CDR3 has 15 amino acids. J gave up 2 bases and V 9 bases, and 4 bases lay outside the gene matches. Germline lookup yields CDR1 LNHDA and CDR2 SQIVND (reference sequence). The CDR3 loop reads CASRQGATGANVLTF. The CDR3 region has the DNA TGTGCCAGCAGACAGGGGGCTACTGGGGCCAACGTCCTGACTTTC.

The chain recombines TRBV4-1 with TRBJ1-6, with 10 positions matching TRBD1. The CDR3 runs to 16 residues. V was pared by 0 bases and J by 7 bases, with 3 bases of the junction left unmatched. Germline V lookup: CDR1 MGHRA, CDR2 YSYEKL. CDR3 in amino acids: CASSQDQTGGNSPLHF. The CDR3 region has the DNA TGCGCCAGCAGCCAAGACCAGACAGGGGGCAATTCACCCCTCCACTTT.

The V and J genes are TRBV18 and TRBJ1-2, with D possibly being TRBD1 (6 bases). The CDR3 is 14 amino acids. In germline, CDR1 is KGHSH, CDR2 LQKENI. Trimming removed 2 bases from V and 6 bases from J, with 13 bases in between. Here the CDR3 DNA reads TGTGCCAGCTCACCAACCAATCCAGGGGATGGCTACACCTTC. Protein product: CASSPTNPGDGYTF.

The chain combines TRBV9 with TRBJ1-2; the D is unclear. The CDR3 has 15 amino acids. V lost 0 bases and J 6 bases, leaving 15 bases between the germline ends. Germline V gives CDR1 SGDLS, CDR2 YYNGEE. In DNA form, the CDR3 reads TGTGCCAGCAGCGTAGCCTCGGATTTCAATAATGGCTACACCTTC. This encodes CASSVASDFNNGYTF.

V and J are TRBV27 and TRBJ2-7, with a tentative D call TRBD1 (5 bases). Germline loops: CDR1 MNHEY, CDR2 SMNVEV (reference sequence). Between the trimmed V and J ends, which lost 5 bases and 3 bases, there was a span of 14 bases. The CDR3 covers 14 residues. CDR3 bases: TGTGCCAGCAGTCCTCAGGGAATTCTCTACGAGCAGTACTTC. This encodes CASSPQGILYEQYF.

The DNA for the CDR3 is TGTGCCAGCAGCAGACAGGGGGCTGTCAATCAGCCCCAGCATTTT. This encodes CASSRQGAVNQPQHF. V usage is TRBV6-5 and J usage is TRBJ1-5; 10 nucleotides align to TRBD1. Germline trimming cut 6 bases from V and 3 bases from J; bases unmatched to any gene: 5. This CDR3 comprises 15 residues. Germline loops: CDR1 MNHEY, CDR2 SVGAGI.

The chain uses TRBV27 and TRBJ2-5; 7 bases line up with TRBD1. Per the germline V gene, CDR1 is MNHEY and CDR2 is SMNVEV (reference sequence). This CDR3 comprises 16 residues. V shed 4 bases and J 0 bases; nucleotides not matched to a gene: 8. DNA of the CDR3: TGTGCCAGCAGTTCCTTTCTACAGGGGAACCAAGAGACCCAGTACTTC. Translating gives CASSSFLQGNQETQYF.

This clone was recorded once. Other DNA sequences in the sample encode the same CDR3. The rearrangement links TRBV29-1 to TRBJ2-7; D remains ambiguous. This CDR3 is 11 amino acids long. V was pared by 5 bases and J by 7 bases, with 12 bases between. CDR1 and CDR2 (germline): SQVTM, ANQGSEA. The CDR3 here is CSVISAREQYF. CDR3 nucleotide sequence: TGCAGCGTTATTTCAGCTCGAGAGCAGTACTTC.

The CDR3 coding sequence is TGCAGCGTGGAGGAACGAGGAACCGGGGAGCTGTTTTTT. Translated: CSVEERGTGELFF. This chain uses TRBV29-1 with TRBJ2-2; a possible D gene is TRBD2 (5 bases). Trimming removed 6 bases at V and 5 bases at J, with 13 bases between. The CDR3 has 13 residues. Germline V gives CDR1 SQVTM, CDR2 ANQGSEA.

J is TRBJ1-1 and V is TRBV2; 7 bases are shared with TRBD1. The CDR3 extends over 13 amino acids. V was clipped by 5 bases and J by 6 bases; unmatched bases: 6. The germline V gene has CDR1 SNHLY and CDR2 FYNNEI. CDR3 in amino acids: CASSHRGEAEAFF. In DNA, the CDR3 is TGTGCCAGCAGTCACAGGGGAGAGGCTGAAGCTTTCTTT.

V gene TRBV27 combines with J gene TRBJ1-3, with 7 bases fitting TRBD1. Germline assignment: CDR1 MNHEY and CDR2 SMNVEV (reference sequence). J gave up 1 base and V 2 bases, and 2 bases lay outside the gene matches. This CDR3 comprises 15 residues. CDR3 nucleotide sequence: TGTGCCAGCAGTTTAACAGGGGAATCTGGAAACACCATATATTTT. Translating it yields CASSLTGESGNTIYF.

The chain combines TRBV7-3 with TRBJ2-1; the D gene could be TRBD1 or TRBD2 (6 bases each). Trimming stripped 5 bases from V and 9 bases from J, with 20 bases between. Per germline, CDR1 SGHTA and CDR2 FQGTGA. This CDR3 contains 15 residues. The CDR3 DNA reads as TGTGCCAGCAGCCCCCTTGGGGGGCTCATAGGTGAGCAGTTCTTC. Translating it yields CASSPLGGLIGEQFF.

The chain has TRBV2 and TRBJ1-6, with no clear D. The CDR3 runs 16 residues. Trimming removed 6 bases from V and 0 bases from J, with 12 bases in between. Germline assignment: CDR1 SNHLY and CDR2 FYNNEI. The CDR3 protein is CASRESRSSYNSPLHF. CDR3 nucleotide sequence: TGTGCCAGCAGGGAGTCCAGGAGCTCCTATAATTCACCCCTCCACTTT.